In this sample, the clone carrying this T cell receptor (beta chain) turned up many times. A read error may produce the germline difference seen at one junction end. The record originates from a study of T-cell memory formation after mild COVID-19. Libraries for TCRalpha and TCRbeta carried sample barcodes and unique molecular identifiers via 5'RACE. TCRdb processed the 5' RACE reads anew with MiXCR; each CDR3 protein has one entry. The repertoire includes about 470,000 distinct CDR3 sequences, about 18% of them detected once, and about 12% sits in the top ten. The length of the CDR3 is 14 residues. The germline V gene has CDR1 SGHRS and CDR2 YFSETQ.

The TCR comes from an adult woman who had mild COVID-19 (a few samples of this study predate the infection). Cell type and time point are not known. Material for sequencing was PBMCs or a T cell subset sorted from them (not recorded which). This chain joins TRBV5-1 and TRBJ1-1; TRBD1 is a possible D gene (6 bases). The CDR3 nucleotides are TGTGCCAGCAGCTTAGGAGGGGGGAACACTGAAGCTTTCTTT. Protein product: CASSLGGGNTEAFF.